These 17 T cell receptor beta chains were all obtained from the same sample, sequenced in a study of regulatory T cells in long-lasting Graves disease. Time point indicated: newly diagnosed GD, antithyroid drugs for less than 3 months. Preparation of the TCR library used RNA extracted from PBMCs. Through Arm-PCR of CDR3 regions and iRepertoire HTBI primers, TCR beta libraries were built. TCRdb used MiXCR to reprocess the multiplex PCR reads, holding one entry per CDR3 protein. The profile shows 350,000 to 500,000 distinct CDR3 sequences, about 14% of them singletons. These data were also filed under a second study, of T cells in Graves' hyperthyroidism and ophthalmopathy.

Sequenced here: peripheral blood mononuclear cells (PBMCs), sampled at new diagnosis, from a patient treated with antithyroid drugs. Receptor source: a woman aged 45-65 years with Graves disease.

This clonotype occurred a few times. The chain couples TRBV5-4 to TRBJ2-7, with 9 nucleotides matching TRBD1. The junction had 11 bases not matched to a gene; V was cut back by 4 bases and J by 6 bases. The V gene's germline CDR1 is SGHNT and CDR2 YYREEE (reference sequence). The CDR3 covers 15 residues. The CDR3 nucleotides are TGTGCCAGCAGCCCAGACAGGGGGAACATCGGCGAGCAGTACTTC. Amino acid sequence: CASSPDRGNIGEQYF.

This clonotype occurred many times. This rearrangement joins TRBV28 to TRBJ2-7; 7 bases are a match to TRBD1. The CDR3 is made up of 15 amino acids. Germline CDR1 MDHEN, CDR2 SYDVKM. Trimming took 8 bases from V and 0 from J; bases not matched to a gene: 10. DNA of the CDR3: TGTGCCAGCGAACCCAACAGGGGCGCCTCCTACGAGCAGTACTTC. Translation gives CASEPNRGASYEQYF.

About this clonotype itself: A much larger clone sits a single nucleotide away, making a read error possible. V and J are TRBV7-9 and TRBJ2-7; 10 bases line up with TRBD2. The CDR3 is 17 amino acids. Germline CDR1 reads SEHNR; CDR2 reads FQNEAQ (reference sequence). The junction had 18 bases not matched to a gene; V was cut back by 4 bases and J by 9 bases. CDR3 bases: TGTGCCAGCAGCTCCAACGCGGGACTAGCGACAACCTATGGGCAGTACTTC. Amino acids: CASSSNAGLATTYGQYF.

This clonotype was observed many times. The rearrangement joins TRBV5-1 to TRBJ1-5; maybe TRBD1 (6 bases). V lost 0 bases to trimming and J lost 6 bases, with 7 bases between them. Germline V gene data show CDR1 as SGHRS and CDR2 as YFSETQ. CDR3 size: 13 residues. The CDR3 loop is CASSLEGGQPQHF. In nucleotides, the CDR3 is TGCGCCAGCAGCTTGGAGGGGGGTCAGCCCCAGCATTTT.

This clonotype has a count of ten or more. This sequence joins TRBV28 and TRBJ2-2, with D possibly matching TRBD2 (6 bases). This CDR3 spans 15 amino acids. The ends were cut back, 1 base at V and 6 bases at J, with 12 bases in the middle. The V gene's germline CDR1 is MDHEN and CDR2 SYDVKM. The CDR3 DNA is TGTGCCAGCAGTTTATTTCCCGGGAGCCCCGGGGAGCTGTTTTTT. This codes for CASSLFPGSPGELFF.

CDR3 region: CASSIQRSVPTNEKLFF. The CDR3 DNA is TGTGCCAGTAGTATCCAGCGGTCTGTGCCTACTAATGAAAAACTGTTTTTT. The chain carries TRBV19 and TRBJ1-4; D not certain. The germline V and J ends were trimmed by 3 bases and 2 bases, with 16 bases remaining between them. CDR1 and CDR2 from the germline V gene are LNHDA and SQIVND (reference sequence). The CDR3 is made up of 17 amino acids.

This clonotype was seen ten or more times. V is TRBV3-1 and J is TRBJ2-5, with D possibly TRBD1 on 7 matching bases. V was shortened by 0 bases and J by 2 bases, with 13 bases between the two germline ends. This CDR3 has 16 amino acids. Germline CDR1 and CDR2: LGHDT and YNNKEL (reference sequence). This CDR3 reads CASSQDWQGGQETQYF. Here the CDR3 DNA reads TGTGCCAGCAGCCAAGATTGGCAGGGGGGACAAGAGACCCAGTACTTC.

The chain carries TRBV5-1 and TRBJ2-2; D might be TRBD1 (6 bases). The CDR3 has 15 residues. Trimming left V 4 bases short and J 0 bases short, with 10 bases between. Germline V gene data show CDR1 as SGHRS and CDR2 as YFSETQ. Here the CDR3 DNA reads TGCGCCAGCAGCGTCGACAGGCCGAACACCGGGGAGCTGTTTTTT. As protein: CASSVDRPNTGELFF.

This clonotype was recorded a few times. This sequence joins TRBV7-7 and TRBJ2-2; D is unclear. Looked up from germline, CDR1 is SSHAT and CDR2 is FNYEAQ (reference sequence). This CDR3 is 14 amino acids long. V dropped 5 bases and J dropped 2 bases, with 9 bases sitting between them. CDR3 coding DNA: TGTGCCAGCAGCACCGCTCTAAACACCGGGGAGCTGTTTTTT. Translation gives CASSTALNTGELFF.

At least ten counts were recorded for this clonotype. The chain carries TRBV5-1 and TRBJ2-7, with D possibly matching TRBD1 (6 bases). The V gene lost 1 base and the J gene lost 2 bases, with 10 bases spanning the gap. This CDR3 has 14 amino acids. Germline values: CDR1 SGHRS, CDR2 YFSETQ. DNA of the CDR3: TGCGCCAGCAGCTTGAGGGGGATTCCCTACGAGCAGTACTTC. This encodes CASSLRGIPYEQYF.

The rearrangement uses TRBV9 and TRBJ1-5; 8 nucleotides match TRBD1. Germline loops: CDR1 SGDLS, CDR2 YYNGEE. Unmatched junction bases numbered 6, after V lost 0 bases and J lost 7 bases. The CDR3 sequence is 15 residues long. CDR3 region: CASSVGGSGGQPQHF. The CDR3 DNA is TGTGCCAGCAGCGTAGGAGGATCAGGGGGCCAGCCCCAGCATTTT.

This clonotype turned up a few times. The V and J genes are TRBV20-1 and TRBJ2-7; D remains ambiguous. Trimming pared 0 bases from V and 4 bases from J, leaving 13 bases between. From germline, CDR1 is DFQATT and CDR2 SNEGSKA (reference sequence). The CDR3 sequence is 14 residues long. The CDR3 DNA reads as TGCAGTGCTAGAGATATTTCTTCTTGGTACGAGCAGTACTTC. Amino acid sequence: CSARDISSWYEQYF.

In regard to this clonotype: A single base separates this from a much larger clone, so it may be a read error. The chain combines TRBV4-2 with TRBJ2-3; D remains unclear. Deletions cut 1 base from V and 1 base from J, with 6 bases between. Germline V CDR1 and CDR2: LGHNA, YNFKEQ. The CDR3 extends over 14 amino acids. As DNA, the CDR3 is TGTGCCAGCAGCCAAGTCCCGGGCACAGATACGCAGTATTTT. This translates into CASSQVPGTDTQYF.

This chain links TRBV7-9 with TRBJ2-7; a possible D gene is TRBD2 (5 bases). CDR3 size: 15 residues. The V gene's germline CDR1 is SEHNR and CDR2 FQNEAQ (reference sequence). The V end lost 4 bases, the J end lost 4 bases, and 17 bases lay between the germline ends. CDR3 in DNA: TGTGCCAGCAGCTCGCCAAGGGAGAGTTTTTACGAGCAGTACTTC. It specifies CASSSPRESFYEQYF.

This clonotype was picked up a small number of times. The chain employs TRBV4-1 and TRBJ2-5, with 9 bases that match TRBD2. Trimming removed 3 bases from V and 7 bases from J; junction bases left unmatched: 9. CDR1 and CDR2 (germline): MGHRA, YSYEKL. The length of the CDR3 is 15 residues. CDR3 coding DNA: TGCGCCAGCAGCCAGGGACTAGCAGGAAGAGTGACCCAGTACTTC. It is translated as CASSQGLAGRVTQYF.

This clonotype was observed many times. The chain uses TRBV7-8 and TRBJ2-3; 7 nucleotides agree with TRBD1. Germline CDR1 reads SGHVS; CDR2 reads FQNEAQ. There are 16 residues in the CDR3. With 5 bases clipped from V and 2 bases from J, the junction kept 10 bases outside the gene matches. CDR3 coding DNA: TGTGCCAGCAGCCGACAGGGTCGAAGGACCACAGATACGCAGTATTTT. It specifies CASSRQGRRTTDTQYF. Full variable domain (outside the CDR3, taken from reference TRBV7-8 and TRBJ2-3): GAGVSQSPRYKVAKRGQDVALRCDPISGHVSLFWYQQALGQGPEFLTYFQNEAQLDKSGLPSDRFFAERPEGSVSTLKIQRTQQEDSAVYLCASSRQGRRTTDTQYFGPGTRLTVL.

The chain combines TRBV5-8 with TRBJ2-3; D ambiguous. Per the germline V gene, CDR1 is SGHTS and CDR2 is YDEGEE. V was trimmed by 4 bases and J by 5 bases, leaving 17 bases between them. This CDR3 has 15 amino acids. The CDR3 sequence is CASSGRLAHIDTQYF. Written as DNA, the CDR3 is TGTGCCAGCAGCGGACGACTGGCTCATATAGATACGCAGTATTTT.